This T cell receptor (beta chain) was sequenced during a study of blood T cells in healthy people across ages. Study-wide results and caveats: Samples with more naive T cells showed higher observed beta diversity.

Details on this clonotype: Its antigen is unidentified.

Losses at the gene ends were 0 bases for V and 8 bases for J; bases not matched to a gene: 8. Germline CDR1 MNHNS, CDR2 SASEGT. This CDR3 has 17 residues. Combining a sample-barcoded 5' primer with a J-beta primer mix, a second PCR ran for roughly 7 to 12 cycles. Via MiXCR, TCRdb re-called the 5' RACE reads, giving one row per CDR3 protein. The sample records more than 1,400,000 distinct CDR3 sequences, around two fifths being singletons. The specimen was blood. This clonotype was sampled from a woman aged 18-29 years in good health. This chain uses TRBV6-1 with TRBJ2-1; 12 nucleotides agree with TRBD1. The CDR3 reads CASSEALRGQGADEQFF. DNA for the CDR3: TGTGCCAGCAGTGAAGCGCTTCGGGGACAGGGGGCCGATGAGCAGTTCTTC.